A single sample is the source of the 23 T cell receptor beta chains below, sequenced in a study of blood T cell repertoires in COVID-19 (TCRdb year 2020). Library preparation was by the immunoSEQ multiplex PCR assay. The clones in this table, taken by TCRdb from immuneACCESS, are in-frame only. Not every clone is retained; where verified, under half of the shortfall comes from an unresolved V gene, and the cause of the rest is unknown. The sample yields about 340,000 clones; about 86% were counted once. The ten largest clones take up roughly 3% of the sample. Sequencing was done on a sample of peripheral blood. These receptors were collected from a man aged 25 to 40 with active or convalescent COVID-19.

CDR3: CASSRGGGSYEQYF. The CDR3 nucleotides are TGTGCCAGCAGTCGAGGCGGGGGTTCCTACGAGCAGTACTTC. V and J are TRBV27 and TRBJ2-7; 7 bases line up with TRBD2. Germline V gives CDR1 MNHEY, CDR2 SMNVEV (reference sequence). CDR3 length: 14 residues. Trimming at V came to 5 bases and at J to 1 base, leaving 5 bases not matched to a gene.

V gene TRBV6-5 combines with J gene TRBJ2-7; TRBD1 matches 10 bases. The CDR3 has 14 amino acids. The V segment lost 6 bases and the J segment 4 bases; nucleotides outside the gene matches: 6. Germline V gives CDR1 MNHEY, CDR2 SVGAGI. CDR3 nucleotide sequence: TGTGCCAGCAGGGCGGGACAGGGGAGGTACGAGCAGTACTTC. This sequence encodes CASRAGQGRYEQYF.

V usage is TRBV16 and J usage is TRBJ1-5, with TRBD1 matching 7 bases. This CDR3 region has 14 residues. The germline V gene has CDR1 KGHSY and CDR2 FQNENV. V was clipped by 4 bases and J by 7 bases; unmatched bases: 7. The CDR3 DNA reads as TGTGCCAGCAGCCGACCGGGACAGCAACAGCCCCAGCATTTT. Its translation is CASSRPGQQQPQHF.

Here the CDR3 reads CASSYLGQTYEQYF. As DNA, the CDR3 is TGTGCCAGCAGTTACCTTGGACAAACCTACGAGCAGTACTTC. The V gene is TRBV6-5, the J gene TRBJ2-7; possible D gene TRBD1, 5 bases. CDR3 length: 14 amino acids. Germline loops: CDR1 MNHEY, CDR2 SVGAGI. The V gene lost 2 bases and the J gene lost 2 bases, with 10 bases spanning the gap.

Notes on this clone: The same CDR3 can be traced to other DNA sequences in this sample. Here the CDR3 DNA reads TGTGCCAGCAGCCTACAGGGGGACTATGGCTACACCTTC. Translated: CASSLQGDYGYTF. The genes are TRBV12-3 or TRBV12-4 and TRBJ1-2; TRBD1 agrees at 8 bases. V gave up 6 bases and J gave up 3 bases; unmatched junction bases: 3. This CDR3 comprises 13 residues.

The V call is TRBV4-3, the J call TRBJ1-3; D gene unclear. The germline gives CDR1 LGHNA, CDR2 YSLEER. CDR3 size: 17 residues. V lost 1 base and J lost 4, with 17 bases in between. CDR3 bases: TGCGCCAGCAGCCAAGGAACGGGTGGAGGTCTGGGAAACACCATATATTTT. Translated: CASSQGTGGGLGNTIYF.

This clone came up a few times. The chain joins TRBV7-8 to TRBJ2-7, with TRBD2 identical over 10 bases. CDR1 and CDR2 (germline): SGHVS, FQNEAQ. The CDR3 sequence is 15 residues long. The V segment lost 5 bases and the J segment 7 bases; nucleotides outside the gene matches: 11. The CDR3 DNA follows: TGTGCCAGCAGCCCCGGTGCCCTTAGCGGGGGGGAGCAGTACTTC. This encodes CASSPGALSGGEQYF.

This chain joins TRBV9 and TRBJ2-1; 12 nucleotides align to TRBD2. The CDR3 sequence is 16 residues long. Trimming removed 4 bases from V and 4 bases from J; junction bases left unmatched: 6. Per germline, CDR1 SGDLS and CDR2 YYNGEE. The CDR3 nucleotides are TGTGCCAGCAGCCCCCGACTAGCGGGGGCGTACAATGAGCAGTTCTTC. Translating gives CASSPRLAGAYNEQFF.

As for this clone: The sample has other DNA sequences that encode this CDR3 too. The chain joins TRBV5-1 to TRBJ1-1; no firm D call. Trimming pared 1 base from V and 1 base from J, leaving 5 bases between. There are 13 residues in the CDR3. CDR1 is SGHRS and CDR2 is YFSETQ in the germline V gene. CDR3 sequence: CASSLRGNTEAFF. The CDR3 DNA reads as TGCGCCAGCAGCTTGCGGGGGAACACTGAAGCTTTCTTT.

The rearrangement joins TRBV3-1 (or the pseudogene TRBV3-2) to TRBJ1-5; D not certain. V shed 0 bases and J shed 4 bases, with 7 bases lying between them. CDR3 length equals 14 residues. The V gene's germline CDR1 is LGHDT and CDR2 YNNKEL (reference sequence). The CDR3 DNA reads TGTGCCAGCAGCCAAGATTACGGGAATCAGCCCCAGCATTTT. It codes for CASSQDYGNQPQHF.

The chain couples TRBV18 to TRBJ2-5; 14 bases fit TRBD2. This CDR3 contains 15 residues. V was clipped by 3 bases and J by 6 bases; unmatched bases: 3. Germline V gene data show CDR1 as KGHSH and CDR2 as LQKENI. The CDR3 DNA reads TGTGCCAGCTCACCCGGGACTAGCGGGAGTAAGACCCAGTACTTC. It codes for CASSPGTSGSKTQYF.

The rearrangement links TRBV11-2 to TRBJ2-2, with D unresolved. V lost 3 bases, J lost 8 bases, and 4 bases lay in between. CDR1 and CDR2 from the germline V gene are SGHAT and FQNNGV. This CDR3 is 11 amino acids long. Written as DNA, the CDR3 is TGTGCCAGCAGCTTCCTGGGGGAGCTGTTTTTT. It encodes CASSFLGELFF.

The J gene is TRBJ2-2, the V gene TRBV5-8, with D maybe TRBD1 (6 bases). This CDR3 region has 13 residues. Germline V gives CDR1 SGHTS, CDR2 YDEGEE. With 3 bases removed from V and 5 bases from J, the gap between germline ends came to 8 bases. Here the CDR3 reads CASSSQGTGELFF. CDR3 coding DNA: TGTGCCAGCAGCTCGCAGGGGACCGGGGAGCTGTTTTTT.

This clone was counted between two and nine times. J is TRBJ2-1 and V is TRBV9; tentatively, D is TRBD1 (5 bases). Between the trimmed V and J ends, which lost 3 bases and 4 bases, there was a span of 14 bases. Per germline, CDR1 SGDLS and CDR2 YYNGEE. CDR3 length: 15 amino acids. The CDR3 is CASSAARVSYNEQFF. Written as DNA, the CDR3 is TGTGCCAGCAGCGCAGCCAGGGTGTCGTACAATGAGCAGTTCTTC.

The rearrangement uses TRBV5-1 and TRBJ2-7; 10 nucleotides align to TRBD1. The CDR3 spans 13 residues. V lost 7 bases, J lost 4 bases, and 5 bases stayed unmatched. Germline CDR1 is SGHRS and CDR2 is YFSETQ. As DNA, the CDR3 is TGCGCCAGCGCGGGGACAGGGGATTACGAGCAGTACTTC. It specifies CASAGTGDYEQYF.

In this sample, this clone turned up once. The rearrangement joins TRBV18 to TRBJ2-7, with 7 nucleotides matching TRBD1. The CDR3 spans 14 residues. Germline CDR1 and CDR2: KGHSH and LQKENI. The V gene end was trimmed by 8 bases and the J gene end by 2 bases; junction bases not matched to a gene: 9. CDR3 nucleotides: TGTGCCAGCGCAATGACAGGGCAGGCCTACGAGCAGTACTTC. It yields the protein CASAMTGQAYEQYF.

For this clone: Distinct nucleotide sequences in the sample also encode this CDR3. The chain combines TRBV24-1 with TRBJ2-2, with 8 nucleotides matching TRBD1. CDR3 size: 16 residues. J lost 2 bases, V lost 4 bases, and 5 bases had no gene match. Germline V CDR1 and CDR2: KGHDR, SFDVKD. The CDR3: CATSDPTGANTGELFF. DNA for the CDR3: TGTGCCACCAGTGACCCGACAGGGGCCAACACCGGGGAGCTGTTTTTT.

This chain links TRBV4-3 with TRBJ2-7; 9 bases map to TRBD1. Trimming removed 0 bases from V and 2 bases from J; junction bases left unmatched: 2. In germline, CDR1 is LGHNA, CDR2 YSLEER. The CDR3 loop spans 15 amino acids. The CDR3 is CASSQDRQGAYEQYF. CDR3 DNA: TGCGCCAGCAGCCAAGATCGACAGGGGGCCTACGAGCAGTACTTC.

The chain carries TRBV7-8 and TRBJ1-1; a weak D match, TRBD1 (5 bases). V was cut by 1 base and J by 1 base, with 7 bases left in between. This CDR3 has 14 residues. Germline assignment: CDR1 SGHVS and CDR2 FQNEAQ. For the CDR3, the DNA is TGTGCCAGCAGCTTAGGGGGCCGGAACACTGAAGCTTTCTTT. This codes for CASSLGGRNTEAFF.

This chain joins TRBV27 and TRBJ2-7, with D possibly TRBD1 on 5 matching bases. This CDR3 is built from 14 residues. Deletions cut 2 bases from V and 2 bases from J, with 10 bases between. Germline assignment: CDR1 MNHEY and CDR2 SMNVEV (reference sequence). CDR3 amino acids: CASSLRTFPYEQYF. Written as DNA, the CDR3 is TGTGCCAGCAGTTTACGGACATTTCCCTACGAGCAGTACTTC.

Only a few counts were recorded for this clone. This chain joins TRBV6-5 and TRBJ2-5; TRBD2 agrees at 9 bases. Germline trimming cut 8 bases from V and 5 bases from J; bases unmatched to any gene: 9. The V gene's germline CDR1 is MNHEY and CDR2 SVGAGI. The CDR3 consists of 14 residues. The CDR3 reads CASFRAGGGETQYF. Written as DNA, the CDR3 is TGTGCCAGCTTTCGAGCGGGGGGTGGCGAGACCCAGTACTTC.

The V and J genes are TRBV5-1 and TRBJ2-1; 13 bases align to TRBD2. Germline V CDR1 and CDR2: SGHRS, YFSETQ. After removal of 2 bases from V and 1 base from J, the junction contained 3 bases not matched to a gene. This CDR3 comprises 17 residues. Here the CDR3 DNA reads TGCGCCAGCAGCTTAGGGACTAGCGGGACATCCTACAATGAGCAGTTCTTC. Translating gives CASSLGTSGTSYNEQFF.

This chain connects TRBV10-1 to TRBJ2-7; 7 bases are a match to TRBD2. V gave up 8 bases and J gave up 1 base; unmatched junction bases: 2. The CDR3 extends over 12 amino acids. Germline-derived CDR1 and CDR2 are WNHNN and SYGVQD (reference sequence). The CDR3 bases are TGCGCCAGCCGCGGGAGTTCCTACGAGCAGTACTTC. Its protein product is CASRGSSYEQYF.